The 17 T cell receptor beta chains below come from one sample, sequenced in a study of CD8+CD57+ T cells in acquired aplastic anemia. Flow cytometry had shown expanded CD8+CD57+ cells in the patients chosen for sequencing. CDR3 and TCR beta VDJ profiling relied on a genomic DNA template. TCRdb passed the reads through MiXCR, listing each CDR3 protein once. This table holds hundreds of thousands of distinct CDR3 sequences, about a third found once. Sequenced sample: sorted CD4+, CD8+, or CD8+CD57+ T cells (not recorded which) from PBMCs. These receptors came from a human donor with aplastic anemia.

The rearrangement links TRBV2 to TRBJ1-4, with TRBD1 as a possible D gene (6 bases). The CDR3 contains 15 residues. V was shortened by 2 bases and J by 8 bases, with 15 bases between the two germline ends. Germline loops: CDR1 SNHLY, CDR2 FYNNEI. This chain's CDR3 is CASSEFAGDGEKLFF. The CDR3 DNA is TGTGCCAGCAGTGAATTTGCAGGGGATGGGGAAAAACTGTTTTTT. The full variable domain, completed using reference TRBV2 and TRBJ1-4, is EPEVTQTPSHQVTQMGQEVILRCVPISNHLYFYWYRQILGQKVEFLVSFYNNEISEKSEIFDDQFSVERPDGSNFTLKIRSTKLEDSAMYFCASSEFAGDGEKLFFGSGTQLSVL.

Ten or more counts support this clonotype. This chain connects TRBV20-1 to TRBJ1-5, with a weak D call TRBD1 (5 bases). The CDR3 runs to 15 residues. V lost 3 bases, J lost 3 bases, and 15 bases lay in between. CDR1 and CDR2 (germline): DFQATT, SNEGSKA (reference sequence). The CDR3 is CSAREIGTFNQPQHF. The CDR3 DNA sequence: TGCAGTGCTAGGGAGATCGGGACCTTCAATCAGCCCCAGCATTTT.

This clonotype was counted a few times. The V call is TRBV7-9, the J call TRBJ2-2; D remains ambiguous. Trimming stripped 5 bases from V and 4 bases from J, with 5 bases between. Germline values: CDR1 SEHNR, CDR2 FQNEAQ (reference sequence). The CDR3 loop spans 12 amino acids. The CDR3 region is CASSPITGELFF. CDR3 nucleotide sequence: TGTGCCAGCAGCCCAATCACCGGGGAGCTGTTTTTT.

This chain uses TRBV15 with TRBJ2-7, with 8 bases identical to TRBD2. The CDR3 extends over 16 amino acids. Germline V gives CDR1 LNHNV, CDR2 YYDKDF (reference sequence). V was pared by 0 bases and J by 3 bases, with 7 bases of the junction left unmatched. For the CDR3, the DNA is TGTGCCACCAGCAGAGATCGGGCGGGGGGAGACTACGAGCAGTACTTC. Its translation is CATSRDRAGGDYEQYF.

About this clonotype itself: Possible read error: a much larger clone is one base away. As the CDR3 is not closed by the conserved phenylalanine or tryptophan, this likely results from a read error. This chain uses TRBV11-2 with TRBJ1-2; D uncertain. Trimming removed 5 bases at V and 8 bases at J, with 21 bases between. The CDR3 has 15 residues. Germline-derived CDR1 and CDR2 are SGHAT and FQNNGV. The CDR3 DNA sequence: TGTGCCAGCAGCCCGGCGGGCCCGAGGGAGGGCGGCTACACCCTC. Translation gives CASSPAGPREGGYTL.

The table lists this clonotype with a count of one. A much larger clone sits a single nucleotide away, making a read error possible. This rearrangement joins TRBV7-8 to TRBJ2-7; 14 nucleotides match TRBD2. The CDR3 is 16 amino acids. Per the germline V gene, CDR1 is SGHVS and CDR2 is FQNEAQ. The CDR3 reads CASSLGTSGRFYERYF. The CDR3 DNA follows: TGTGCCAGCAGCTTAGGGACTAGCGGGAGGTTCTACGAGCGGTACTTC.

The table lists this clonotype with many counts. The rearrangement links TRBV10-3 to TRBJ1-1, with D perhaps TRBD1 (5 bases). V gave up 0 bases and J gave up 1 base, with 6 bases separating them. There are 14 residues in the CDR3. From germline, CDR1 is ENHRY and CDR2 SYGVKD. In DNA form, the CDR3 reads TGTGCCATCAGTGAGTCTGGGGGGAACACTGAAGCTTTCTTT. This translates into CAISESGGNTEAFF.

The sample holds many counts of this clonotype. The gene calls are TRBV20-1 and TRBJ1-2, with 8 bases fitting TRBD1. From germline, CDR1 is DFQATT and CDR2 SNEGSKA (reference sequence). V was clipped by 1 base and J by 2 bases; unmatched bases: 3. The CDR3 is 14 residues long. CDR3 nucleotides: TGCAGTGCTAGAGGGACAGGGCAAAACTATGGCTACACCTTC. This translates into CSARGTGQNYGYTF.

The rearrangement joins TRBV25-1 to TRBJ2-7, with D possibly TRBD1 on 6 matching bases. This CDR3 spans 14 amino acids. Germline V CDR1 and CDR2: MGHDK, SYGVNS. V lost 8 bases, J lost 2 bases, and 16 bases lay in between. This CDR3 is CASSPQGIPYEQYF. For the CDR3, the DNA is TGTGCCAGCTCACCTCAGGGGATACCCTACGAGCAGTACTTC.

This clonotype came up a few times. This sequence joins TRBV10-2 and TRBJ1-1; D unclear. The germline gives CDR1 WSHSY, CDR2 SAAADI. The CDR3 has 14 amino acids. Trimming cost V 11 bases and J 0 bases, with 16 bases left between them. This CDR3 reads CAARDVAMNTEAFF. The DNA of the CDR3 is TGCGCCGCTCGAGATGTAGCGATGAACACTGAAGCTTTCTTT.

DNA for the CDR3: TGTGCCATCAGTGAGAAGGTGAACACTGAAGCTTTCTTT. It yields the protein CAISEKVNTEAFF. J is TRBJ1-1 and V is TRBV10-3, with D hard to call. Germline V gene sequence: CDR1 ENHRY, CDR2 SYGVKD. Trimming pared 2 bases from V and 0 bases from J, leaving 4 bases between. This CDR3 spans 13 amino acids.

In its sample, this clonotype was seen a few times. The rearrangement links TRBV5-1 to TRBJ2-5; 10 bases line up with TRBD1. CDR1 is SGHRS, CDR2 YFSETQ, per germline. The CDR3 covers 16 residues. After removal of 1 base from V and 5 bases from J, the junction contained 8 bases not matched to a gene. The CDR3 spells CASSLNQVGQGETQYF. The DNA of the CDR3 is TGCGCCAGCAGCTTGAACCAGGTGGGACAGGGGGAGACCCAGTACTTC.

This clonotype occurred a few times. The CDR3 region has the DNA TGCGCCAGCAGCTTGCGCGGGACTGAAGCTTTCTTT. Protein sequence: CASSLRGTEAFF. V and J are TRBV5-1 and TRBJ1-1; no clear D. V lost 1 base and J 5 bases, leaving 6 bases between the germline ends. The CDR3 has 12 amino acids. Germline CDR1 and CDR2: SGHRS and YFSETQ.

CDR3 sequence: CASSSDSQETQYF. DNA for the CDR3: TGTGCCAGCAGCTCGGACTCCCAAGAGACCCAGTACTTC. The V call is TRBV7-3, the J call TRBJ2-5; D is possibly TRBD2 (5 bases). The CDR3 extends over 13 amino acids. Germline CDR1 SGHTA, CDR2 FQGTGA. Deletions cut 4 bases from V and 1 base from J, with 7 bases between.

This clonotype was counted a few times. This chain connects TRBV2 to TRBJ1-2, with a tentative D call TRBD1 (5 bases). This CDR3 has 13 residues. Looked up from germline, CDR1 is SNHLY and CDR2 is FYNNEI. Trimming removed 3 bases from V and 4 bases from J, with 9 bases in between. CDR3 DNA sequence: TGTGCCAGCAGTGAGTCAGGGTCCTATGGCTACACCTTC. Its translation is CASSESGSYGYTF.

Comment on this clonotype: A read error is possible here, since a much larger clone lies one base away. Here the CDR3 DNA reads TGCAGTGCTAGAGATCCTAAGGACAGGGTTGCTCTTGGCTACACCTTC. This gives the protein CSARDPKDRVALGYTF. The J gene is TRBJ1-2, the V gene TRBV20-1; 8 nucleotides agree with TRBD1. Per germline, CDR1 DFQATT and CDR2 SNEGSKA (reference sequence). The V gene end was trimmed by 0 bases and the J gene end by 7 bases; junction bases not matched to a gene: 13. The CDR3 runs 16 residues.

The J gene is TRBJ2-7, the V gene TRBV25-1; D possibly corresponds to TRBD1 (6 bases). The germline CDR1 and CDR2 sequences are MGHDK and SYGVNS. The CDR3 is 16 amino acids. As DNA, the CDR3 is TGTGCTAGTGGTGGACTCCCCGACAGGCTATCCTACGAGCAGTACTTC. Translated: CASGGLPDRLSYEQYF.